Listed below are T cell receptor beta chains from one sample, sequenced in a study of response to subunit inactivated influenza vaccine. From the RT-PCR reads, TCRdb called clonotypes with MiXCR, one entry per CDR3 protein. The table includes 530,000 or so distinct CDR3 sequences, 11% to 15% detected once. The sequenced sample was PBMCs from blood, obtained about 13 days after vaccination. Source of these receptors: a man aged 50 to 60 who received an inactivated influenza vaccine. Both conserved end residues are part of each CDR3. The D gene is left open where the match is weak. Size tells how often a clone was seen (once, few, many) or the class of an expanded clone, and some rows leave it out.

CDR3 DNA	CDR3 protein	clone size	D gene	V gene	J gene
TGCGCCAGCGCCCCTGTTGGCAATGAGCAGTTCTTC	CASAPVGNEQFF	few	NA	TRBV10-2	TRBJ2-1
TGCGCCAGCAGCCCGGAAACAGGGTTGGACTATGGCTACACCTTC	CASSPETGLDYGYTF	NA	NA	TRBV5-1	TRBJ1-2
TGTGCCAGCAGCTTAGCGGGAGTGGGGGATACGCAGTATTTT	CASSLAGVGDTQYF	few	NA	TRBV7-2	TRBJ2-3
TGCGCCAGCAGCTTGGTCGGGACAGCGCAAGAGACCCAGTACTTC	CASSLVGTAQETQYF	few	TRBD1	TRBV5-1	TRBJ2-5
TGCGCCAGCAGCACGGGGGGACTAGCCTACGAGCAGTACTTC	CASSTGGLAYEQYF	few	TRBD2	TRBV5-1	TRBJ2-7
TGTGCCAGCAGCCTATCGGCGGGGGGGTTCCTCGGGGAGCTGTTTTTT	CASSLSAGGFLGELFF	NA	TRBD2	TRBV7-2	TRBJ2-2
TGCAGTGCTAGAGGTATCCGGATTACTGAAGCTTTCTTT	CSARGIRITEAFF	NA	NA	TRBV20-1	TRBJ1-1
TGCAGTGCTAGAGTGGCAGGGGTGCATGGCTACACCTTC	CSARVAGVHGYTF	NA	NA	TRBV20-1	TRBJ1-2
TGTGCCAGCAGCCAAGGAACTAGCGGGGGTCCTAGCACAGATACGCAGTATTTT	CASSQGTSGGPSTDTQYF	many	TRBD2	TRBV14	TRBJ2-3
TGTGCCAGCAGGGACGGGACTAGCGGGTACAATGAGCAGTTCTTC	CASRDGTSGYNEQFF	many	TRBD2	TRBV7-2	TRBJ2-1
TGTGCCAGCAGTTCTCGTCAATTAGCGGGAGTGAAGGAGCAGTACTTC	CASSSRQLAGVKEQYF	many	TRBD2	TRBV28	TRBJ2-7
TGTGCCAGCAGTCAACGGGACACGGGAAGCACAGATACGCAGTATTTT	CASSQRDTGSTDTQYF	few	NA	TRBV12-3/TRBV12-4	TRBJ2-3
TGTGCCAGCAGCGGGACATCCCACGCTTTGAACACTGAAGCTTTCTTT	CASSGTSHALNTEAFF	NA	NA	TRBV5-8	TRBJ1-1
TGTGCCAGCAGGGGTAACAGGGGGAAGTACCAAGAGACCCAGTACTTC	CASRGNRGKYQETQYF	few	TRBD1	TRBV2	TRBJ2-5
TGTGCCAGCAGTGGGGCAGCAAATCCATCCACTGAAGCTTTCTTT	CASSGAANPSTEAFF	NA	NA	TRBV28	TRBJ1-1
TGCGCCAGCCGCGAACAATCCACTATGGAGCAGTTCTTC	CASREQSTMEQFF	NA	NA	TRBV5-1	TRBJ2-1
TGTGCCAGCAGCGTGGAACAGGGAACTCCCTACGAGCAGTACTTC	CASSVEQGTPYEQYF	NA	NA	TRBV11-2	TRBJ2-7
TGTGCCAGCAGTTACGGCGACAGGGATGCAAATGAGCAGTTCTTC	CASSYGDRDANEQFF	many	TRBD1	TRBV6-2/TRBV6-3	TRBJ2-1
TGTGCCAGCAGCTCCCCCGACAGGTATAACACTGAAGCTTTCTTT	CASSSPDRYNTEAFF	NA	NA	TRBV7-8	TRBJ1-1
TGCGCCAGCAGCTTATTCGGGACACCTTATAGCAATCAGCCCCAGCATTTT	CASSLFGTPYSNQPQHF	few	NA	TRBV5-1	TRBJ1-5
TGCGCCAGCAGCCGGACCAGCCCCTCCTACGAGCAGTACTTC	CASSRTSPSYEQYF	few	NA	TRBV5-1	TRBJ2-7
TGTGCCTGGAGTGTATCGAGGACCTTCCGGCAGGGCGCTCAGCCCCAGCATTTT	CAWSVSRTFRQGAQPQHF	NA	NA	TRBV30	TRBJ1-5
TGTGCCAGCAGCTTAGCGCTTCTAGCGGGAGCAGATACGCAGTATTTT	CASSLALLAGADTQYF	few	TRBD2	TRBV7-2	TRBJ2-3
TGCAGTGCTAGGCCTGGTTGGGGGGTTGGCGAGCAGTACTTC	CSARPGWGVGEQYF	few	NA	TRBV20-1	TRBJ2-7
TGCAGTGCGCCGGACAGGGGTCGCAATCAGCCCCAGCATTTT	CSAPDRGRNQPQHF	few	TRBD1	TRBV20-1	TRBJ1-5
TGTGCCAGCAGTTTTAACTCGGAACAGCCCCAGCATTTT	CASSFNSEQPQHF	many	NA	TRBV12-3/TRBV12-4	TRBJ1-5
TGTGCCAGCAGTTTCTGGCGGTACAATGAGCAGTTCTTC	CASSFWRYNEQFF	few	NA	TRBV28	TRBJ2-1
TGTGCCAGCAGCCAAGACAGGGTTGGGCAAAGCGAGCAGTACTTC	CASSQDRVGQSEQYF	few	TRBD1	TRBV12-3/TRBV12-4	TRBJ2-7
TGCAGTGCTAACCCGACTAGAGCCACAGATACGCAGTATTTT	CSANPTRATDTQYF	few	NA	TRBV20-1	TRBJ2-3
TGTGCCAGCAGCTTAACGGTTCTAGCGGGAGTACCAGATACGCAGTATTTT	CASSLTVLAGVPDTQYF	few	TRBD2	TRBV7-8	TRBJ2-3
TGTGCCTGGAGTATAGGAGCGAACACCGGGGAGCTGTTTTTT	CAWSIGANTGELFF	few	NA	TRBV30	TRBJ2-2
TGTGCCAGCGGGTTGACAGGGGGTAATGAGCAGTTCTTC	CASGLTGGNEQFF	few	TRBD1	TRBV12-3/TRBV12-4	TRBJ2-1
TGTGCCAGCAGTTACGCCAAGGATGGCTACACCTTC	CASSYAKDGYTF	few	NA	TRBV6-6	TRBJ1-2
TGTGCCACCAGCGTCATCGGGACAGCCTCCTACGAGCAGTACTTC	CATSVIGTASYEQYF	NA	TRBD1	TRBV15	TRBJ2-7
TGTGCCAGCAGTCTTTACAGGGGAAGCAATGAGCAGTTCTTC	CASSLYRGSNEQFF	NA	TRBD1	TRBV6-1	TRBJ2-1
TGTGCCAGCACCTCCTGGGGACTAGCGGGGACCTACGAGCAGTACTTC	CASTSWGLAGTYEQYF	many	TRBD2	TRBV12-3/TRBV12-4	TRBJ2-7
TGTGCCAGCAGGGTACAGGGCCCTAACACTGAAGCTTTCTTT	CASRVQGPNTEAFF	many	NA	TRBV27	TRBJ1-1
TGTGCCAGCAGCCCAACGGGACTAGCGGGGTCCTACGAGCAGTACTTC	CASSPTGLAGSYEQYF	few	TRBD2	TRBV7-2	TRBJ2-7
TGCAGTGCTAGTCGCGCGGGCCCCTACGAGCAGTACTTC	CSASRAGPYEQYF	many	NA	TRBV20-1	TRBJ2-7
TGTGCCAGCTCACTCTTACGGTCCGGGACGGCTTACAATGAGCAGTTCTTC	CASSLLRSGTAYNEQFF	NA	NA	TRBV18	TRBJ2-1
TGTGCCAGCAGCTTAGCGGGACGGGGCTCTGGGGCCAACGTCCTGACTTTC	CASSLAGRGSGANVLTF	NA	NA	TRBV7-9	TRBJ2-6
TGTGCCAGCTCACCTGGAGATCAGCCCCAGCATTTT	CASSPGDQPQHF	NA	NA	TRBV18	TRBJ1-5
TGCGCCAGCAGAAAGTCGGTAGGAAGCTCTGGGGCCAACGTCCTGACTTTC	CASRKSVGSSGANVLTF	many	NA	TRBV4-3	TRBJ2-6
TGTGCCAGCAGCCAGCAACGAGCGGGAGGGCGGGCCAATGAGCAGTTCTTC	CASSQQRAGGRANEQFF	NA	TRBD2	TRBV3-1	TRBJ2-1
TGTGCCAGCTCACCACCTCAGGGGCAAGAGACCCAGTACTTC	CASSPPQGQETQYF	NA	NA	TRBV18	TRBJ2-5
TGTGCCAGCAGTTTAGGGGTGCACAATGAGCAGTTCTTC	CASSLGVHNEQFF	NA	NA	TRBV12-3/TRBV12-4	TRBJ2-1
TGTGCCAGCAGCCCGTTGGGTGAGACAGCCGACGGGCCCCAGCATTTT	CASSPLGETADGPQHF	few	NA	TRBV7-8	TRBJ1-5
TGTGCCAGCAGCTTGGATCCCGGGGGTAACGGGAGGGCGAATGAGCAGTTCTTC	CASSLDPGGNGRANEQFF	NA	TRBD2	TRBV5-6	TRBJ2-1
TGCGCCAGCAGCCAAGATCCCGGGACACTGCAGTACTTC	CASSQDPGTLQYF	NA	NA	TRBV4-3	TRBJ2-7
TGTGCCACCGGACCGTCCGCCAGGGAACTCACAGATACGCAGTATTTT	CATGPSARELTDTQYF	few	NA	TRBV10-3	TRBJ2-3
TGCGCCAGCAGCAAGGAGGGACCCGATACTAACAATGAGCAGTTCTTC	CASSKEGPDTNNEQFF	NA	NA	TRBV5-1	TRBJ2-1
TGCAGCGTTGAAGCTAGCGGGAAACCCTACGAGCAGTACTTC	CSVEASGKPYEQYF	NA	TRBD2	TRBV29-1	TRBJ2-7
TGTGCCAGCAGTCGACAGGAGTCCTATAATTCACCCCTCCACTTT	CASSRQESYNSPLHF	NA	NA	TRBV27	TRBJ1-6
TGTGCCAGCAGTGAAATGGGGCGGGGCGGCTACACCTTC	CASSEMGRGGYTF	NA	NA	TRBV2	TRBJ1-2
TGTGCCAGCAGTGAATTGGGGGTGGCCAAAAACATTCAGTACTTC	CASSELGVAKNIQYF	NA	NA	TRBV6-1	TRBJ2-4
TGTGCTAGCAGCTTAGCGTTCGGTCAGCCCCAGCATTTT	CASSLAFGQPQHF	NA	NA	TRBV7-7	TRBJ1-5
TGCAGCGGACAAGGTGGCACAGATACGCAGTATTTT	CSGQGGTDTQYF	many	NA	TRBV29-1	TRBJ2-3
TGCAGCGTTGGAGCCCTAGCGGGAGAAGTCGGGCAGTTCTTC	CSVGALAGEVGQFF	NA	TRBD2	TRBV29-1	TRBJ2-1
TGTGCCGGACAAGAGGGATCTGGGGCCAACGTCCTGACTTTC	CAGQEGSGANVLTF	NA	NA	TRBV5-4	TRBJ2-6